Listed below are T cell receptor beta chains from one sample, sequenced in a study of technical replicates of blood from a handful of donors. The protocol was immunoSEQ multiplex PCR, while the TCRdb copy is restricted to in-frame clones and leaves out a portion. This table holds around 50,000 clones, around nine tenths found once. The specimen was PBMCs. The receptor source for this set is a human donor in good health. Some clones in this sample may be carry-over from other donors' samples. Each CDR3 is given without its conserved first and last residue. The D gene is left open where the match is weak.

d_gene: -
v_gene: TRBV30
CDR3aa: AWSANEKLF

d_gene: TRBD2
v_gene: TRBV9
CDR3aa: ASSALGASGGRYNEQF

d_gene: TRBD1
v_gene: TRBV7-2
CDR3aa: ASSTRQGSQPQH

d_gene: TRBD1
v_gene: TRBV19
CDR3aa: ASSKQGQGSPLH

d_gene: -
v_gene: TRBV6-5
CDR3aa: ASSYSSEGPYNEQF

d_gene: TRBD2
v_gene: TRBV5-1
CDR3aa: ASSLWRGGYNEQF

d_gene: -
v_gene: TRBV2
CDR3aa: ASTFQGPYQPQH

d_gene: -
v_gene: TRBV6-1
CDR3aa: ASSPTPGRRETQY

d_gene: TRBD1
v_gene: TRBV19
CDR3aa: ASKDTGVNSPLH

d_gene: TRBD1
v_gene: TRBV4-1
CDR3aa: ASSRDRVGTYGYT

d_gene: -
v_gene: TRBV6-1
CDR3aa: ASSEAREQY

d_gene: -
v_gene: TRBV10-3
CDR3aa: AISLQGGDEQY

d_gene: -
v_gene: TRBV13
CDR3aa: ASSFGGIWGNSPLH

d_gene: TRBD1
v_gene: TRBV7-2
CDR3aa: ASSLEPRGQNSPLH

d_gene: TRBD2
v_gene: TRBV30
CDR3aa: AWSMTSGRWADTQY

d_gene: -
v_gene: TRBV14
CDR3aa: ASSQEGDWGDWSGYT

d_gene: -
v_gene: TRBV7-3
CDR3aa: ASSQTSNSYNEQF

d_gene: TRBD1
v_gene: TRBV30
CDR3aa: AWSVTGGFGQPQH

d_gene: TRBD1
v_gene: TRBV2
CDR3aa: ASRETGSTGELF

d_gene: -
v_gene: TRBV4-3
CDR3aa: ASSQTSGEQY

d_gene: -
v_gene: TRBV25-1
CDR3aa: ASSEGRNTGELF

d_gene: -
v_gene: TRBV7-9
CDR3aa: ASSLLEGSGTEQY

d_gene: -
v_gene: TRBV18
CDR3aa: ASSSRDKNTEAF

d_gene: -
v_gene: TRBV9
CDR3aa: ASSVGAGNTGELF

d_gene: TRBD1
v_gene: TRBV29-1
CDR3aa: SAKGQGAGEQY

d_gene: -
v_gene: TRBV4-3
CDR3aa: ASSQDFGGTEAF

d_gene: TRBD1
v_gene: TRBV29-1
CDR3aa: SVEGQGSNSYEQY

d_gene: -
v_gene: TRBV5-4
CDR3aa: ASSHGAGDYGYT

d_gene: -
v_gene: TRBV19
CDR3aa: ASSQGSQPQH

d_gene: TRBD2
v_gene: TRBV4-2
CDR3aa: ASSQRGTSGPREQY

d_gene: -
v_gene: TRBV30
CDR3aa: AWSPPRSSNQPQH

d_gene: TRBD2
v_gene: TRBV5-6
CDR3aa: ASSSLDIYSGQSYEQY

d_gene: TRBD2
v_gene: TRBV5-1
CDR3aa: ASSTGLAEYGELF

d_gene: -
v_gene: TRBV2
CDR3aa: ASKKGGLSPLH

d_gene: TRBD1
v_gene: TRBV4-2
CDR3aa: ASSLPGQGDFGINYGYT

d_gene: TRBD1
v_gene: TRBV9
CDR3aa: ASSENPGQAEISKNYGYT

d_gene: -
v_gene: TRBV30
CDR3aa: AWSGPGASTDTQY

d_gene: -
v_gene: TRBV7-2
CDR3aa: ASSFSAGEQF

d_gene: -
v_gene: TRBV12-5
CDR3aa: ASGLALGQGRYNSPLH

d_gene: TRBD1
v_gene: TRBV2
CDR3aa: ASSVGQGATDTQY

d_gene: TRBD2
v_gene: TRBV7-2
CDR3aa: ASSPGTSGILRGETQY

d_gene: TRBD2
v_gene: TRBV12-5
CDR3aa: ASVKGLAGGSIYEQY